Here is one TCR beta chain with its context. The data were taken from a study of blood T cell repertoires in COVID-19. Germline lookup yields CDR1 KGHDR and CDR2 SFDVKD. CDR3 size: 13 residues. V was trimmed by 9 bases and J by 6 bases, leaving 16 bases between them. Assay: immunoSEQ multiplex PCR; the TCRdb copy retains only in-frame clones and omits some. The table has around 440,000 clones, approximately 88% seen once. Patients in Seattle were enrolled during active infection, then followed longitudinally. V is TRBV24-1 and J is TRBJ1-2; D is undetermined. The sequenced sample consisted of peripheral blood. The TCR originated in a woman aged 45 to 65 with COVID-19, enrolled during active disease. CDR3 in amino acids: CATSSNPQDGYTF. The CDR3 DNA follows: TGTGCCACCTCGAGTAATCCGCAGGATGGCTACACCTTC.